This passage covers 19 T cell receptor beta chains from one sample sequenced in a study of blood T cell repertoires in COVID-19. Only in-frame clones appear in the TCRdb table, and some are missing; sequencing was by immunoSEQ multiplex PCR. This table has around 250,000 clones, 70% to 90% appearing once. Sequencing was done on a sample of PBMCs or T cells enriched from blood (not recorded which). All receptors come from a woman between 50 and 59 years old who had been exposed to COVID-19.

This clone was observed a few times. The J gene is TRBJ1-2, the V gene TRBV11-2; D possibly corresponds to TRBD1 (6 bases). The CDR3 consists of 18 residues. Deletions cut 1 base from V and 0 bases from J, with 18 bases between. The germline gives CDR1 SGHAT, CDR2 FQNNGV. CDR3 in DNA: TGTGCCAGCAGCTTAGCACCCAAATCACAGGGTTCTAACTATGGCTACACCTTC. It yields the protein CASSLAPKSQGSNYGYTF.

This clone has just a few counts. The genes are TRBV28 and TRBJ1-4, with 9 bases aligning to TRBD1. Germline V lookup: CDR1 MDHEN, CDR2 SYDVKM. This CDR3 region has 14 residues. Losses at the gene ends were 5 bases for V and 4 bases for J; bases not matched to a gene: 2. Written as DNA, the CDR3 is TGTGCCAGCAGTCCGACAGGGGGTAATGAAAAACTGTTTTTT. Translation gives CASSPTGGNEKLFF.

A single count supports this clone. The chain joins TRBV19 to TRBJ1-3; D gene uncertain. The germline V and J ends were trimmed by 8 bases and 2 bases, with 10 bases remaining between them. The CDR3 length is 13 residues. Germline CDR1 LNHDA, CDR2 SQIVND (reference sequence). In DNA form, the CDR3 reads TGTGCCAGTGCGTTAGATCCTGGAAACACCATATATTTT. Translation: CASALDPGNTIYF. Filled out from reference TRBV19 and TRBJ1-3, the complete variable domain reads DGGITQSPKYLFRKEGQNVTLSCEQNLNHDAMYWYRQDPGQGLRLIYYSQIVNDFQKGDIAEGYSVSREKKESFPLTVTSAQKNPTAFYLCASALDPGNTIYFGEGSWLTVV.

The chain has TRBV9 and TRBJ2-2; 9 bases align to TRBD2. The CDR3 is 17 residues long. The germline V gene encodes CDR1 SGDLS and CDR2 YYNGEE. V trimming: 2 bases; J trimming: 5 bases; junction bases outside the gene matches: 10. The CDR3 region has the DNA TGTGCCAGCAGCGTCCGACCGGCGGGGGGGCAAACCGGGGAGCTGTTTTTT. It specifies CASSVRPAGGQTGELFF. Variable domain in full (rest from reference TRBV9 and TRBJ2-2): DSGVTQTPKHLITATGQRVTLRCSPRSGDLSVYWYQQSLDQGLQFLIQYYNGEERAKGNILERFSAQQFPDLHSELNLSSLELGDSALYFCASSVRPAGGQTGELFFGEGSRLTVL.

J is TRBJ1-1 and V is TRBV19; TRBD1 might be the D (5 bases). Trimming took 1 base from V and 8 from J, leaving 11 bases between them. This CDR3 has 13 amino acids. Germline V gene data show CDR1 as LNHDA and CDR2 as SQIVND (reference sequence). The CDR3 protein is CASSIAQGSEAFF. As DNA, the CDR3 is TGTGCCAGTAGTATAGCTCAGGGTTCGGAAGCTTTCTTT. The whole variable domain, remainder taken from reference TRBV19 and TRBJ1-1, is DGGITQSPKYLFRKEGQNVTLSCEQNLNHDAMYWYRQDPGQGLRLIYYSQIVNDFQKGDIAEGYSVSREKKESFPLTVTSAQKNPTAFYLCASSIAQGSEAFFGQGTRLTVV.

V is TRBV3-1 (or the pseudogene TRBV3-2) and J is TRBJ2-3; TRBD2 might be the D (5 bases). V gave up 1 base and J gave up 5 bases, with 16 bases separating them. The CDR3 extends over 16 amino acids. Germline loops: CDR1 LGHDT, CDR2 YNNKEL (reference sequence). CDR3 amino acids: CASSQGTAGVGDTQYF. The CDR3 coding sequence is TGTGCCAGCAGCCAAGGGACTGCTGGTGTGGGAGATACGCAGTATTTT.

The CDR3 region has the DNA TGCGCCAGCAGGGGACAGGTTGGTACCGGGGAGCTGTTTTTT. Its protein is CASRGQVGTGELFF. The genes are TRBV4-1 and TRBJ2-2; 8 bases are a match to TRBD1. Looked up from germline, CDR1 is MGHRA and CDR2 is YSYEKL. V lost 6 bases and J lost 5; bases outside the gene matches: 5. The CDR3 sequence is 14 residues long.

This clone was picked up many times. V is TRBV6-5 and J is TRBJ1-1; maybe TRBD1 (5 bases). The germline gives CDR1 MNHEY, CDR2 SVGAGI. The germline V and J ends were trimmed by 6 bases and 2 bases, with 10 bases remaining between them. The CDR3 length is 13 residues. This CDR3 reads CASSLDSNTEAFF. The CDR3 DNA reads TGTGCCAGCAGCCTCGACAGTAACACTGAAGCTTTCTTT.

V is TRBV4-3 and J is TRBJ2-5; D uncertain. The V end lost 2 bases, the J end lost 3 bases, and 7 bases lay between the germline ends. The CDR3 consists of 13 residues. Germline-derived CDR1 and CDR2 are LGHNA and YSLEER. CDR3 in DNA: TGCGCCAGCAGCCAACAACACAAAGAGACCCAGTACTTC. It specifies CASSQQHKETQYF.

The chain couples TRBV30 to TRBJ1-2; D is unresolved. The CDR3 sequence is 12 residues long. The ends were cut back, 4 bases at V and 5 bases at J, with 11 bases in the middle. Germline CDR1 and CDR2: GTSNPN and SVGIG (reference sequence). This CDR3 reads CAWISPGYGYTF. The CDR3 DNA reads as TGTGCCTGGATCTCCCCCGGGTATGGCTACACCTTC.

The J gene is TRBJ2-1, the V gene TRBV7-3, with 7 bases matching TRBD2. The CDR3 has 18 amino acids. V was clipped by 0 bases and J by 3 bases; unmatched bases: 11. In germline, CDR1 is SGHTA, CDR2 FQGTGA. The CDR3 loop is CASSLTGPLGLLYNEQFF. CDR3 nucleotide sequence: TGTGCCAGCAGCTTAACGGGCCCGCTGGGACTACTCTACAATGAGCAGTTCTTC.

This chain uses TRBV7-2 with TRBJ1-2, with 8 bases lining up with TRBD1. Germline loops: CDR1 SGHTA, CDR2 FQGNSA. V was pared by 2 bases and J by 12 bases, with 5 bases of the junction left unmatched. The CDR3 consists of 12 residues. The CDR3: CASSLNDRGNTF. CDR3 DNA sequence: TGTGCCAGCAGCTTAAACGACAGGGGCAACACCTTC.

The rearrangement joins TRBV5-1 to TRBJ1-2; D call uncertain. The germline V gene has CDR1 SGHRS and CDR2 YFSETQ. The V and J ends lost 4 bases and 3 bases respectively, with 13 bases between them. CDR3 length: 14 amino acids. The CDR3 bases are TGCGCCAGCAGCCAAGATGCGGAGGACTATGGCTACACCTTC. This gives the protein CASSQDAEDYGYTF.

The CDR3, as DNA: TGTGCCATCAGTGCTACTACAGGGGTTTACGAGCAGTACTTC. Encoded protein: CAISATTGVYEQYF. V and J are TRBV10-3 and TRBJ2-7, with 7 bases matching TRBD1. The J segment lost 4 bases and the V segment lost 4 bases, leaving 7 bases of the junction unmatched. This CDR3 is built from 14 residues. Germline V gives CDR1 ENHRY, CDR2 SYGVKD.

The rearrangement uses TRBV19 and TRBJ2-7; 8 bases are shared with TRBD1. V dropped 5 bases and J dropped 3; count of bases not matched to a gene: 9. CDR1 and CDR2 (germline): LNHDA, SQIVND (reference sequence). This CDR3 spans 15 amino acids. In DNA form, the CDR3 reads TGTGCCAGTAGTTCACGGACAGGGAACTACTACGAGCAGTACTTC. This codes for CASSSRTGNYYEQYF.

This clone was detected a few times. V and J are TRBV5-1 and TRBJ1-3, with 12 bases lining up with TRBD1. V gave up 0 bases and J gave up 4 bases; unmatched junction bases: 8. The CDR3 has 18 residues. Germline V gene lookup returns CDR1 SGHRS and CDR2 YFSETQ. The CDR3 here is CASSLEGQGAVWGNTIYF. DNA of the CDR3: TGCGCCAGCAGCTTGGAGGGACAGGGGGCCGTTTGGGGAAACACCATATATTTT.

This clone was counted a single time. This chain connects TRBV14 to TRBJ2-3; D perhaps matches TRBD2 (5 bases). Germline CDR1 SGHDN, CDR2 FVKESK. The CDR3 is 12 amino acids. V was trimmed by 3 bases and J by 10 bases, leaving 11 bases between them. CDR3 region: CASSQTGIPQYF. CDR3 DNA: TGTGCCAGCAGCCAGACGGGGATTCCGCAGTATTTT.

The genes are TRBV12-3 or TRBV12-4 and TRBJ2-5; TRBD1 is a possible D gene (5 bases). The V and J ends lost 5 bases and 2 bases respectively, with 9 bases between them. The CDR3 runs 13 residues. CDR3 sequence reads: CASSRQIQETQYF. The CDR3 DNA sequence: TGTGCCAGCAGTAGACAGATACAAGAGACCCAGTACTTC.

This clone was seen just once. The V and J genes are TRBV19 and TRBJ1-3, with D unclear. Trimming took off 5 bases at V and 0 bases at J, with 11 bases between the two ends. Germline CDR1 reads LNHDA; CDR2 reads SQIVND (reference sequence). The CDR3 spans 15 residues. The CDR3 reads CASSLPGISGNTIYF. In DNA, the CDR3 is TGTGCCAGTAGTCTGCCGGGGATCTCTGGAAACACCATATATTTT.